The next 27 T cell receptor beta chains were all read from a single sample in a study of response to subunit inactivated influenza vaccine. Each CDR3 protein gets one entry after TCRdb re-called the RT-PCR reads with MiXCR. Counted here are over 750,000 distinct CDR3 sequences, 21% occurring once; the ten biggest clones make up roughly 10%. The sample consisted of PBMCs from blood, taken 4 to 6 days after vaccination. The source is a man in his forties or fifties who received an inactivated influenza vaccine.

The genes are TRBV7-2 and TRBJ1-2, with D perhaps matching TRBD1 (6 bases). V gave up 3 bases and J gave up 8 bases, with 13 bases separating them. The CDR3 extends over 13 amino acids. Germline loops: CDR1 SGHTA, CDR2 FQGNSA. CDR3 amino acids: CASSLDSFMGYTF. In nucleotides, the CDR3 is TGTGCCAGCAGCTTGGACAGTTTTATGGGCTACACCTTC.

This clonotype was seen at least ten times. The chain is built from TRBV7-2 and TRBJ2-1; TRBD2 aligns across 7 bases. Germline V CDR1 and CDR2: SGHTA, FQGNSA. The CDR3 is 15 amino acids. The V segment lost 6 bases and the J segment 0 bases; nucleotides outside the gene matches: 5. The CDR3 DNA sequence: TGTGCCAGCAGTCGGGAGGTTGCCTCCTACAATGAGCAGTTCTTC. This gives the protein CASSREVASYNEQFF.

This chain uses TRBV18 with TRBJ1-5, with TRBD1 identical over 9 bases. The CDR3 has 16 residues. Germline CDR1 KGHSH, CDR2 LQKENI. J gave up 2 bases and V 2 bases, and 4 bases lay outside the gene matches. The CDR3 here is CASSPRDRAGNQPQHF. The CDR3 DNA reads as TGTGCCAGCTCACCAAGGGACAGGGCTGGCAATCAGCCCCAGCATTTT.

The V and J genes are TRBV5-1 and TRBJ2-7; TRBD2 is a possible D gene (6 bases). The CDR3 extends over 16 amino acids. Germline loops: CDR1 SGHRS, CDR2 YFSETQ. V was shortened by 1 base and J by 0 bases, with 14 bases between the two germline ends. This chain's CDR3 is CASSLTRDSYSYEQYF. The CDR3 DNA reads TGCGCCAGCAGCTTGACCCGGGACTCCTACTCCTACGAGCAGTACTTC.

This clonotype was counted between two and nine times. This chain uses TRBV20-1 with TRBJ1-6; D remains unclear. Germline lookup yields CDR1 DFQATT and CDR2 SNEGSKA (reference sequence). V gave up 3 bases and J gave up 10 bases, with 10 bases separating them. The CDR3 covers 12 residues. Written as DNA, the CDR3 is TGCAGTGCTAGCCCCGGGAGGTCACCCCTCCACTTT. It specifies CSASPGRSPLHF.

The genes are TRBV7-9 and TRBJ2-3, with TRBD2 identical over 7 bases. This CDR3 contains 16 residues. Germline V gene lookup returns CDR1 SEHNR and CDR2 FQNEAQ (reference sequence). After removal of 5 bases from V and 2 bases from J, the junction contained 10 bases not matched to a gene. The chain's CDR3 is CASSPASGTNTDTQYF. The CDR3 coding sequence is TGTGCCAGCAGCCCCGCCTCCGGGACTAACACAGATACGCAGTATTTT.

V usage is TRBV19 and J usage is TRBJ1-5; D is uncertain. Germline CDR1 and CDR2: LNHDA and SQIVND (reference sequence). There are 16 residues in the CDR3. Trimming removed 3 bases from V and 0 bases from J, with 12 bases in between. The CDR3 nucleotides are TGTGCCAGTAGTATGAAGCCCCGGGATAGCAATCAGCCCCAGCATTTT. It encodes CASSMKPRDSNQPQHF. The full variable domain, completed using reference TRBV19 and TRBJ1-5, is DGGITQSPKYLFRKEGQNVTLSCEQNLNHDAMYWYRQDPGQGLRLIYYSQIVNDFQKGDIAEGYSVSREKKESFPLTVTSAQKNPTAFYLCASSMKPRDSNQPQHFGDGTRLSIL.

In this sample, this clonotype turned up many times. The chain uses TRBV20-1 and TRBJ2-7, with D possibly TRBD1 on 6 matching bases. The ends were cut back, 1 base at V and 3 bases at J, with 16 bases in the middle. Looked up from germline, CDR1 is DFQATT and CDR2 is SNEGSKA (reference sequence). This CDR3 region has 15 residues. The CDR3: CSARGPGQPFYEQYF. The CDR3 nucleotides read TGCAGTGCTAGAGGTCCGGGACAACCTTTCTACGAGCAGTACTTC.

Many counts were recorded for this clonotype. V is TRBV29-1 and J is TRBJ2-7; no firm D call. Trimming cost V 4 bases and J 2 bases, with 9 bases left between them. Germline CDR1 and CDR2: SQVTM and ANQGSEA. This CDR3 has 12 residues. The DNA for the CDR3 is TGCAGCGTTGGGACGGACGCCTACGAGCAGTACTTC. This sequence encodes CSVGTDAYEQYF.

The V call is TRBV20-1, the J call TRBJ2-3; TRBD1 agrees at 9 bases. V trimming: 0 bases; J trimming: 5 bases; junction bases outside the gene matches: 9. The CDR3 consists of 16 residues. The germline gives CDR1 DFQATT, CDR2 SNEGSKA (reference sequence). The CDR3: CSARDPNRGRGDTQYF. DNA of the CDR3: TGCAGTGCTAGAGATCCGAACAGGGGGCGCGGAGATACGCAGTATTTT.

V usage is TRBV7-3 and J usage is TRBJ2-3; maybe TRBD1 (6 bases). V shed 5 bases and J shed 2 bases, with 14 bases lying between them. The germline gives CDR1 SGHTA, CDR2 FQGTGA. This CDR3 is 15 amino acids long. The CDR3 nucleotides are TGTGCCAGCAGCCCGACGGGACACAACACAGATACGCAGTATTTT. Translating it yields CASSPTGHNTDTQYF.

This clonotype occurred a few times. This chain uses TRBV12-3 or TRBV12-4 with TRBJ2-5; 7 positions match TRBD2. V lost 7 bases, J lost 2 bases, and 7 bases stayed unmatched. The CDR3 spans 14 residues. CDR3 bases: TGTGCCAGCACCCTCGGCGGGAGACAAGAGACCCAGTACTTC. Encoded protein: CASTLGGRQETQYF.

This clonotype has only a few counts. The rearrangement uses TRBV9 and TRBJ2-1; tentatively, D is TRBD1 or TRBD2 (5 bases each). From germline, CDR1 is SGDLS and CDR2 YYNGEE. The CDR3 has 14 residues. V was trimmed by 4 bases and J by 10 bases, leaving 18 bases between them. This CDR3 reads CASSPMGPNREQFF. The DNA of the CDR3 is TGTGCCAGCAGCCCAATGGGACCGAACAGAGAGCAGTTCTTC.

This clonotype was seen ten or more times. This rearrangement joins TRBV7-2 to TRBJ1-3, with unresolved D. Deletions cut 0 bases from V and 4 bases from J, with 1 base between. The CDR3 totals 12 residues. Germline CDR1 reads SGHTA; CDR2 reads FQGNSA. In DNA, the CDR3 is TGTGCCAGCAGCTTAGCGGGAAACACCATATATTTT. It translates to CASSLAGNTIYF.

The chain links TRBV3-1 to TRBJ1-2, with D tentatively TRBD1 (5 bases). V dropped 3 bases and J dropped 4 bases, with 12 bases sitting between them. The germline V gene has CDR1 LGHDT and CDR2 YNNKEL (reference sequence). The CDR3 runs to 14 residues. The CDR3, as DNA: TGTGCCAGCAGCCATGACAGCGAGGGCTATGGCTACACCTTC. This gives the protein CASSHDSEGYGYTF.

This clonotype has just a few counts. The rearrangement joins TRBV9 to TRBJ2-5; 8 nucleotides line up with TRBD1. Germline loops: CDR1 SGDLS, CDR2 YYNGEE. J gave up 5 bases and V 2 bases, and 11 bases lay outside the gene matches. The CDR3 is 16 residues long. CDR3 bases: TGTGCCAGCAGCGTCACCACTCGGACAGGGACCGAGACCCAGTACTTC. Translated: CASSVTTRTGTETQYF.

V is TRBV7-9 and J is TRBJ1-1, with a weak D call TRBD1 (5 bases). Trimming pared 6 bases from V and 1 base from J, leaving 15 bases between. Germline V CDR1 and CDR2: SEHNR, FQNEAQ (reference sequence). The CDR3 is 15 residues long. Here the CDR3 DNA reads TGTGCCAGCAGTCGGCCTGGGGCAGGGAACACTGAAGCTTTCTTT. It yields the protein CASSRPGAGNTEAFF.

The rearrangement uses TRBV9 and TRBJ1-1, with D perhaps matching TRBD1 (6 bases). The germline V and J ends were trimmed by 0 bases and 1 base, with 13 bases remaining between them. Germline V gene data show CDR1 as SGDLS and CDR2 as YYNGEE. The CDR3 is made up of 16 amino acids. CDR3 DNA: TGTGCCAGCAGCGTAGCTCGGACAGCAAAGAACACTGAAGCTTTCTTT. Translated: CASSVARTAKNTEAFF.

The V gene is TRBV5-1, the J gene TRBJ2-2, with D unresolved. Between the trimmed V and J ends, which lost 4 bases and 2 bases, there was a span of 6 bases. CDR1 and CDR2 (germline): SGHRS, YFSETQ. The CDR3 runs 13 residues. Written as DNA, the CDR3 is TGCGCCAGCAGCACTGATAACACCGGGGAGCTGTTTTTT. It translates to CASSTDNTGELFF. The entire variable domain, with the rest obtained from reference TRBV5-1 and TRBJ2-2, is as follows: KAGVTQTPRYLIKTRGQQVTLSCSPISGHRSVSWYQQTPGQGLQFLFEYFSETQRNKGNFPGRFSGRQFSNSRSEMNVSTLELGDSALYLCASSTDNTGELFFGEGSRLTVL.

In its sample, this clonotype was seen a few times. The rearrangement joins TRBV5-1 to TRBJ1-2; 7 bases are a match to TRBD1. CDR1 SGHRS and CDR2 YFSETQ come from the germline V gene. The CDR3 has 15 residues. Losses at the gene ends were 2 bases for V and 3 bases for J; bases not matched to a gene: 7. The CDR3 loop reads CASSFQAGGYYGYTF. CDR3 in DNA: TGCGCCAGCAGCTTCCAGGCAGGGGGGTACTATGGCTACACCTTC.

This clonotype was seen at least ten times. The chain uses TRBV4-3 and TRBJ2-1, with TRBD2 matching 11 bases. Germline lookup yields CDR1 LGHNA and CDR2 YSLEER. The CDR3 runs 16 residues. The V gene end was trimmed by 0 bases and the J gene end by 7 bases; junction bases not matched to a gene: 5. CDR3 protein: CASSQELAGGKNEQFF. In nucleotides, the CDR3 is TGCGCCAGCAGCCAAGAATTAGCGGGAGGGAAAAATGAGCAGTTCTTC.

The V gene is TRBV30, the J gene TRBJ2-3, with a weak D call TRBD2 (5 bases). This CDR3 has 13 amino acids. Trimming left V 1 base short and J 5 bases short, with 10 bases between. Germline V gives CDR1 GTSNPN, CDR2 SVGIG (reference sequence). The chain's CDR3 is CAWSERRQDTQYF. The CDR3, as DNA: TGTGCCTGGAGTGAGCGGCGCCAAGATACGCAGTATTTT.

This clonotype has a handful of counts. The V call is TRBV20-1, the J call TRBJ2-1; 10 bases match TRBD2. The germline V gene encodes CDR1 DFQATT and CDR2 SNEGSKA (reference sequence). V gave up 5 bases and J gave up 10 bases; unmatched junction bases: 11. The CDR3 is 14 residues long. The CDR3 nucleotides read TGCAGTGCTGGCAGTACTAGCGGGATATGGGAGCAGTTCTTC. Translated, it gives CSAGSTSGIWEQFF.

This clonotype was recorded a few times. The chain carries TRBV15 and TRBJ1-2; 8 bases match TRBD1. V dropped 6 bases and J dropped 3; count of bases not matched to a gene: 6. Germline V CDR1 and CDR2: LNHNV, YYDKDF (reference sequence). The CDR3 consists of 14 residues. CDR3 residues: CATSPDRVDYGYTF. CDR3 nucleotides: TGTGCCACCAGTCCGGACAGGGTAGACTATGGCTACACCTTC.

The genes are TRBV12-3 or TRBV12-4 and TRBJ2-1; D is possibly TRBD2 (6 bases). The ends were cut back, 6 bases at V and 0 bases at J, with 18 bases in the middle. The CDR3 loop spans 17 amino acids. The CDR3: CASSPEGLLFSYNEQFF. CDR3 bases: TGTGCCAGCAGCCCCGAAGGACTACTTTTCTCCTACAATGAGCAGTTCTTC.

This clonotype turned up a few times. The chain is built from TRBV5-4 and TRBJ2-1, with TRBD2 identical over 8 bases. There are 16 residues in the CDR3. Germline CDR1 reads SGHNT; CDR2 reads YYREEE (reference sequence). J was trimmed by 2 bases and V by 2 bases; bases with no gene match: 6. The CDR3, as DNA: TGTGCCAGCAGCTTTGAACGGGGGGGGGCCTACAATGAGCAGTTCTTC. It translates to CASSFERGGAYNEQFF.

Only one count was recorded for this clonotype. The chain combines TRBV6-1 with TRBJ2-7; TRBD2 matches at 7 bases. Germline-derived CDR1 and CDR2 are MNHNS and SASEGT. The CDR3 contains 15 residues. Germline trimming cut 8 bases from V and 3 bases from J; bases unmatched to any gene: 13. CDR3 sequence (DNA): TGTGCCAGCTGGGACGAAGGGAGGGATAGCTACGAGCAGTACTTC. Translating gives CASWDEGRDSYEQYF.